This passage covers 30 T cell receptor beta chains from one sample sequenced in a study of blood T cell dynamics during melanoma immunotherapy. Clones were read by immunoSEQ multiplex PCR, and TCRdb kept only the in-frame ones, dropping some. The sample holds over 8,000 clones, about 85% seen once. Time point reported: pre-treatment baseline. This specimen consisted of blood, obtained from a patient treated with checkpoint blockade. Receptor source: a human donor with melanoma.

As to this clone: The junction does not match germline at one end; this may be a read error. This chain uses TRBV13 with TRBJ1-1; the match to TRBD1 covers 11 bases. CDR1 is PRHDT, CDR2 FYEKMQ, per germline (reference sequence). The CDR3 runs 12 residues. As DNA, the CDR3 is TGTGCCAGCAGCGCCGGGACAGGGGGGGACGCGTTT. This gives the protein CASSAGTGGDAF.

V is TRBV7-8 and J is TRBJ2-7; a weak D match, TRBD2 (6 bases). CDR1 and CDR2 from the germline V gene are SGHVS and FQNEAQ. This CDR3 is 14 amino acids long. Trimming pared 3 bases from V and 4 bases from J, leaving 13 bases between. The CDR3 spells CASSFVEGRYEQYF. CDR3 in DNA: TGTGCCAGCAGCTTCGTAGAGGGGAGGTACGAGCAGTACTTC.

The rearrangement links TRBV5-1 to TRBJ2-3, with TRBD2 as a possible D gene (6 bases). The CDR3 length is 16 residues. The germline V and J ends were trimmed by 4 bases and 2 bases, with 17 bases remaining between them. CDR1 and CDR2 (germline): SGHRS, YFSETQ. As DNA, the CDR3 is TGCGCCAGCAGCCCCTCTCGTTTGGGACTCACAGATACGCAGTATTTT. It yields the protein CASSPSRLGLTDTQYF.

The chain carries TRBV5-1 and TRBJ2-5; 8 bases line up with TRBD1. Trimming removed 0 bases from V and 4 bases from J; junction bases left unmatched: 5. CDR3 length: 15 amino acids. The germline V gene encodes CDR1 SGHRS and CDR2 YFSETQ. The CDR3 spells CASSLGTGLGETQYF. The CDR3 DNA reads as TGCGCCAGCAGCTTGGGGACAGGGTTAGGAGAGACCCAGTACTTC.

Turning to this clone: One junction end disagrees with the germline gene, perhaps due to a read error. For the CDR3, the DNA is TGTGCTAGCAGCTCCGAGGGGGACAGAGCCTACGAGCAGTACTTC. Its translation: CASSSEGDRAYEQYF. The chain combines TRBV7-7 with TRBJ2-7; 7 nucleotides line up with TRBD1. Germline values: CDR1 SSHAT, CDR2 FNYEAQ (reference sequence). This CDR3 contains 15 residues.

The chain carries TRBV6-5 and TRBJ2-2; no reliable D call. V gave up 2 bases and J gave up 6 bases, with 4 bases separating them. Germline CDR1 MNHEY, CDR2 SVGAGI. This CDR3 contains 12 residues. In DNA form, the CDR3 reads TGTGCCAGCAGTTACGGGGCCGGGGAGCTGTTTTTT. Its protein product is CASSYGAGELFF.

This chain connects TRBV11-3 to TRBJ2-7; D is tentatively TRBD1 or TRBD2 (5 bases each). This CDR3 is 15 amino acids long. CDR1 and CDR2 from the germline V gene are SGHNT and YENEEA. The germline V and J ends were trimmed by 4 bases and 2 bases, with 15 bases remaining between them. The DNA for the CDR3 is TGTGCCAGCAGCTCCGGGACCGCCGATACCTACGAGCAGTACTTC. Its protein is CASSSGTADTYEQYF.

The chain employs TRBV11-2 and TRBJ2-1; unclear D gene. Germline CDR1 reads SGHAT; CDR2 reads FQNNGV. The CDR3 contains 16 residues. The V end was cut by 1 base, the J end by 0 bases, with 10 bases between. CDR3 sequence (DNA): TGTGCCAGCAGCTTAGGCGTCCTTAGCTCCTACAATGAGCAGTTCTTC. It specifies CASSLGVLSSYNEQFF.

The V gene is TRBV28, the J gene TRBJ2-2, with D perhaps matching TRBD2 (6 bases). Trimming shortened V by 4 bases and J by 0 bases, and 6 bases separated the two germline ends. From germline, CDR1 is MDHEN and CDR2 SYDVKM. This CDR3 has 14 residues. The CDR3 nucleotides are TGTGCCAGCAGTTGGGGGGCGAACACCGGGGAGCTGTTTTTT. Amino acids: CASSWGANTGELFF.

This chain links TRBV2 with TRBJ2-7; D may be TRBD2 (5 bases). The CDR3 loop spans 13 amino acids. V was shortened by 3 bases and J by 5 bases, with 11 bases between the two germline ends. Germline V lookup: CDR1 SNHLY, CDR2 FYNNEI. CDR3 DNA sequence: TGTGCCAGCAGTGAGTCGGGGATCCACGAGCAGTACTTC. Amino acid sequence: CASSESGIHEQYF.

This clone appeared a few times. The J gene is TRBJ2-3, the V gene TRBV11-2; possibly TRBD1 for D (5 bases). Germline V gene lookup returns CDR1 SGHAT and CDR2 FQNNGV. This CDR3 has 15 residues. The V end was cut by 5 bases, the J end by 1 base, with 13 bases between. The CDR3 loop reads CASSIRGGRTDTQYF. The CDR3 bases are TGTGCCAGCAGCATTAGGGGTGGCCGCACAGATACGCAGTATTTT.

V gene TRBV27 combines with J gene TRBJ2-1; D unresolved. This CDR3 contains 12 residues. CDR1 and CDR2 (germline): MNHEY, SMNVEV (reference sequence). V lost 2 bases, J lost 9 bases, and 8 bases lay in between. CDR3 nucleotide sequence: TGTGCCAGCAGTTTACAAGGAAGTGAGCAGTTCTTC. Translating it yields CASSLQGSEQFF.

The chain combines TRBV2 with TRBJ2-7, with 9 bases identical to TRBD2. The germline V gene encodes CDR1 SNHLY and CDR2 FYNNEI. V trimming: 6 bases; J trimming: 5 bases; junction bases outside the gene matches: 11. The CDR3 extends over 15 amino acids. The CDR3 is CASSPPGKREDEQYF. CDR3 DNA sequence: TGTGCCAGCAGCCCCCCAGGGAAGCGGGAGGACGAGCAGTACTTC.

The gene calls are TRBV2 and TRBJ1-2; a possible D gene is TRBD1 (5 bases). V was pared by 4 bases and J by 2 bases, with 14 bases between. The CDR3 is 15 amino acids. Germline V gene data show CDR1 as SNHLY and CDR2 as FYNNEI. The CDR3 region is CASSGGGTANYGYTF. CDR3 bases: TGTGCCAGCAGTGGCGGGGGGACGGCGAACTATGGCTACACCTTC.

The chain uses TRBV11-1 and TRBJ2-7; TRBD1 agrees at 9 bases. This CDR3 spans 15 amino acids. V gave up 5 bases and J gave up 0 bases; unmatched junction bases: 5. CDR1 and CDR2 (germline): SGHAT, FQDESV (reference sequence). The CDR3 sequence is CASSTGTGLSYEQYF. For the CDR3, the DNA is TGTGCCAGCAGCACCGGGACAGGGCTCTCCTACGAGCAGTACTTC.

V gene TRBV5-6 combines with J gene TRBJ1-1; D gene unclear. Germline V gives CDR1 SGHDT, CDR2 YYEEEE. The V and J ends lost 0 bases and 0 bases respectively, with 9 bases between them. This CDR3 spans 15 amino acids. The DNA of the CDR3 is TGTGCCAGCAGCTTGGGACGGCTCCTGAACACTGAAGCTTTCTTT. Protein sequence: CASSLGRLLNTEAFF.

The rearrangement links TRBV27 to TRBJ1-1; D ambiguous. The germline CDR1 and CDR2 sequences are MNHEY and SMNVEV (reference sequence). This CDR3 region has 13 residues. Deletions cut 2 bases from V and 4 bases from J, with 8 bases between. In DNA, the CDR3 is TGTGCCAGCAGTTTAAGTTCTATCACTGAAGCTTTCTTT. Protein: CASSLSSITEAFF.

In this sample, this clone turned up once. The CDR3 sequence is CASSYSQGATDTEAFF. The CDR3, as DNA: TGTGCCAGCAGTTACTCCCAGGGGGCAACGGACACTGAAGCTTTCTTT. The rearrangement uses TRBV6-5 and TRBJ1-1; 8 nucleotides align to TRBD1. This CDR3 is built from 16 residues. In germline, CDR1 is MNHEY, CDR2 SVGAGI. Trimming removed 0 bases from V and 3 bases from J; junction bases left unmatched: 6.

The gene calls are TRBV28 and TRBJ2-5; D gene uncertain. The germline V and J ends were trimmed by 2 bases and 3 bases, with 4 bases remaining between them. From germline, CDR1 is MDHEN and CDR2 SYDVKM. The CDR3 sequence is 12 residues long. The chain's CDR3 is CASSLRKETQYF. CDR3 nucleotides: TGTGCCAGCAGTTTACGGAAAGAGACCCAGTACTTC.

J is TRBJ1-6 and V is TRBV5-4; tentative D call: TRBD1 (6 bases). V shed 2 bases and J shed 5 bases, with 11 bases lying between them. CDR3 length: 15 residues. Germline V lookup: CDR1 SGHNT, CDR2 YYREEE (reference sequence). The CDR3 DNA reads TGTGCCAGCAGCTTCGACAGGTCTAATAATTCACCCCTCCACTTT. Translated: CASSFDRSNNSPLHF. Looking up the rest from reference TRBV5-4 and TRBJ1-6 gives the full variable domain: ETGVTQSPTHLIKTRGQQVTLRCSSQSGHNTVSWYQQALGQGPQFIFQYYREEENGRGNFPPRFSGLQFPNYSSELNVNALELDDSALYLCASSFDRSNNSPLHFGNGTRLTVT.

The chain combines TRBV5-4 with TRBJ1-6; 9 bases agree with TRBD1. The CDR3 runs to 14 residues. J gave up 6 bases and V 7 bases, and 5 bases lay outside the gene matches. Germline V lookup: CDR1 SGHNT, CDR2 YYREEE (reference sequence). For the CDR3, the DNA is TGTGCCAGCGGCCGACAGGGGGGTAATTCACCCCTCCACTTT. This codes for CASGRQGGNSPLHF.

The V gene is TRBV5-5, the J gene TRBJ2-7; perhaps D is TRBD1 or TRBD2 (6 bases each). The CDR3 runs to 15 residues. Germline CDR1 SGHKS, CDR2 YYEKEE (reference sequence). Trimming stripped 0 bases from V and 3 bases from J, with 13 bases between. CDR3 amino acids: CASSLGGASYYEQYF. CDR3 sequence (DNA): TGTGCCAGCAGCTTGGGGGGGGCGAGTTACTACGAGCAGTACTTC. The complete variable domain, with remaining parts taken from reference TRBV5-5 and TRBJ2-7, reads DAGVTQSPTHLIKTRGQQVTLRCSPISGHKSVSWYQQVLGQGPQFIFQYYEKEERGRGNFPDRFSARQFPNYSSELNVNALLLGDSALYLCASSLGGASYYEQYFGPGTRLTVT.

V gene TRBV7-6 combines with J gene TRBJ2-7, with TRBD2 identical over 9 bases. The CDR3 extends over 13 amino acids. The V and J ends lost 6 bases and 2 bases, in that order; junction bases with no gene match: 2. In germline, CDR1 is SGHVS, CDR2 FNYEAQ. For the CDR3, the DNA is TGTGCCAGCAGTCGCGGGGGGGCCTACGAGCAGTACTTC. Translation gives CASSRGGAYEQYF.

This clone was observed once. The chain carries TRBV19 and TRBJ2-7; D ambiguous. The CDR3 extends over 11 amino acids. Per germline, CDR1 LNHDA and CDR2 SQIVND (reference sequence). The V end lost 8 bases, the J end lost 4 bases, and 9 bases lay between the germline ends. CDR3 amino acids: CASSWGYEQYF. The CDR3 DNA reads as TGTGCCAGTTCGTGGGGATACGAGCAGTACTTC.

The chain combines TRBV19 with TRBJ2-6; D may be TRBD1 (6 bases). The V and J ends lost 7 bases and 0 bases respectively, with 16 bases between them. This CDR3 region has 17 residues. CDR1 and CDR2 (germline): LNHDA, SQIVND (reference sequence). CDR3 loop: CASMLFGTPSGANVLTF. The CDR3 DNA reads TGTGCCAGTATGTTGTTCGGGACACCCTCTGGGGCCAACGTCCTGACTTTC.

The chain employs TRBV10-1 and TRBJ2-3, with 13 positions matching TRBD2. CDR3 length: 18 residues. J was trimmed by 1 base and V by 2 bases; bases with no gene match: 6. Looked up from germline, CDR1 is WNHNN and CDR2 is SYGVQD (reference sequence). CDR3 amino acids: CASSEGLAGVYGTDTQYF. CDR3 coding DNA: TGCGCCAGCAGTGAGGGACTAGCGGGAGTGTATGGCACAGATACGCAGTATTTT.

This chain joins TRBV27 and TRBJ1-4; D is unclear. This CDR3 comprises 17 residues. Between the trimmed V and J ends, which lost 1 base and 0 bases, there was a span of 12 bases. Germline lookup yields CDR1 MNHEY and CDR2 SMNVEV (reference sequence). The CDR3 nucleotides read TGTGCCAGCAGTTTATTCTCGGGATCTACAACTAATGAAAAACTGTTTTTT. It is translated as CASSLFSGSTTNEKLFF.

This clone was recorded a few times. V gene TRBV6-1 combines with J gene TRBJ1-2, with D perhaps TRBD1 (5 bases). CDR3 length: 12 residues. V lost 1 base and J lost 7, with 7 bases in between. Looked up from germline, CDR1 is MNHNS and CDR2 is SASEGT. CDR3 sequence (DNA): TGTGCCAGCAGTGAAGGGGGGGTTGGCTACACCTTC. Residues: CASSEGGVGYTF.

The chain uses TRBV7-3 and TRBJ2-5, with D hard to call. In germline, CDR1 is SGHTA, CDR2 FQGTGA. V was clipped by 0 bases and J by 2 bases, with 7 bases between them. The CDR3 extends over 14 amino acids. For the CDR3, the DNA is TGTGCCAGCAGCTTAACGGGGTGGCAAGAGACCCAGTACTTC. Translated, it gives CASSLTGWQETQYF.

This rearrangement joins TRBV19 to TRBJ2-1, with a weak D call TRBD2 (6 bases). Germline values: CDR1 LNHDA, CDR2 SQIVND (reference sequence). Trimming took off 6 bases at V and 8 bases at J, with 20 bases between the two ends. The length of the CDR3 is 15 residues. Here the CDR3 reads CASSLRREPRDEQFF. CDR3 DNA sequence: TGTGCCAGTAGCCTTCGGAGGGAACCCAGGGATGAGCAGTTCTTC.